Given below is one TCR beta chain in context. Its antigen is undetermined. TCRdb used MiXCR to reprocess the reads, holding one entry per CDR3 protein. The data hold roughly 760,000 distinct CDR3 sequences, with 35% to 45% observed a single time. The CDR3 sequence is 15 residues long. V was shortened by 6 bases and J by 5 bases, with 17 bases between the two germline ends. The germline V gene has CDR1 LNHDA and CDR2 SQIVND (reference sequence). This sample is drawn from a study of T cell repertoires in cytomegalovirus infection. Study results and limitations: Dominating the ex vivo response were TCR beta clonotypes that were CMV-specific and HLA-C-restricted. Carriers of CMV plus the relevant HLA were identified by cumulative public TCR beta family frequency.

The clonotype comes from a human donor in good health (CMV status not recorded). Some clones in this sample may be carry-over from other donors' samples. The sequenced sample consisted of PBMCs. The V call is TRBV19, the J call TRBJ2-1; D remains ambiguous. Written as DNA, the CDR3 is TGTGCCAGTAGCCCCTTACATAACAGAGACAATGAGCAGTTCTTC. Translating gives CASSPLHNRDNEQFF.